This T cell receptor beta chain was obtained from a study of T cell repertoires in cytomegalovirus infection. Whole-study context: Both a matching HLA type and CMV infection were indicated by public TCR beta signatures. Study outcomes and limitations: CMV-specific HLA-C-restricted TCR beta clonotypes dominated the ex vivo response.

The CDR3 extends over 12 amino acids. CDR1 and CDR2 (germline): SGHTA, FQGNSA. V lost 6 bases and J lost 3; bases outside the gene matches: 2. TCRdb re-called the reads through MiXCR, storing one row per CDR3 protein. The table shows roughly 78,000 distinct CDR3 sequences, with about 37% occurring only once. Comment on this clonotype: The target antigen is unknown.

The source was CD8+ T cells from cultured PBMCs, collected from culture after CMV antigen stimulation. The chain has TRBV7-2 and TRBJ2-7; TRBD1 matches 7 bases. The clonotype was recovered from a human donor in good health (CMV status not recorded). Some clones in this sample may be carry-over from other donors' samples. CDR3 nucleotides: TGTGCCAGCAGTCGGACAGGCTACGAGCAGTACTTC. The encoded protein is CASSRTGYEQYF.